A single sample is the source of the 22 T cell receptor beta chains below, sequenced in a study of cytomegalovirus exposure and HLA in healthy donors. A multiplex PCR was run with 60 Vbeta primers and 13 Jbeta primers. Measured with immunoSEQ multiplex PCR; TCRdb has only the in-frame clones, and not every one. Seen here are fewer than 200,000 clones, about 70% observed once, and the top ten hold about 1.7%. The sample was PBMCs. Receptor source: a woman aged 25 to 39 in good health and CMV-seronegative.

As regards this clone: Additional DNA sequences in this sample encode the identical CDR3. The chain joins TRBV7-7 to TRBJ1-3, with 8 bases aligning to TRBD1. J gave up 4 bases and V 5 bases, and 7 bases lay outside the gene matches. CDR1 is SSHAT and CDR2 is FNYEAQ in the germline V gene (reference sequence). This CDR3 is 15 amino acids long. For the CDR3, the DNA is TGTGCCAGCAGCAAAGACAGGGGCGCAGGAAACACCATATATTTT. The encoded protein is CASSKDRGAGNTIYF.

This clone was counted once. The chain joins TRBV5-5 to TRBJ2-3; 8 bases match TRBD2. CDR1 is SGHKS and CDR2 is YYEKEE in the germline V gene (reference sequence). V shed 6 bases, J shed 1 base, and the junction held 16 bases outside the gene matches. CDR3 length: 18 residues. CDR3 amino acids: CASTAVAVPGGGTDTQYF. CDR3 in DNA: TGTGCCAGCACCGCGGTAGCAGTTCCGGGGGGGGGCACAGATACGCAGTATTTT. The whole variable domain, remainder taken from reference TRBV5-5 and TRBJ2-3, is DAGVTQSPTHLIKTRGQQVTLRCSPISGHKSVSWYQQVLGQGPQFIFQYYEKEERGRGNFPDRFSARQFPNYSSELNVNALLLGDSALYLCASTAVAVPGGGTDTQYFGPGTRLTVL.

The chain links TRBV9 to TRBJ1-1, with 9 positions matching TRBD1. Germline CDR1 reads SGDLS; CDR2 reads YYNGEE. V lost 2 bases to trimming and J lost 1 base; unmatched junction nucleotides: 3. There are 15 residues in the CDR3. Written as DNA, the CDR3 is TGTGCCAGCAGCGTTTGGGACAGGGAGAACACTGAAGCTTTCTTT. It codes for CASSVWDRENTEAFF.

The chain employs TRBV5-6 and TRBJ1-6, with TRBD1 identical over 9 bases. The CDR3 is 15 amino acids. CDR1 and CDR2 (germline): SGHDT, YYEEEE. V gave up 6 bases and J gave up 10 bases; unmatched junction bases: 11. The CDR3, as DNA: TGTGCCAGCAATTCTTATAGGACAGGGGTCTCACCCCTCCACTTT. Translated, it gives CASNSYRTGVSPLHF.

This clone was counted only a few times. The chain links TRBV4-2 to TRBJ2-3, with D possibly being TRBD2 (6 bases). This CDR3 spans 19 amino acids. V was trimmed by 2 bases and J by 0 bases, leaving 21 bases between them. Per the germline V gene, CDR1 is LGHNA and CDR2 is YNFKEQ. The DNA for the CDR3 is TGTGCCAGCAGCCAATCTTCGGGAGACCGCCCCCCTAGCACAGATACGCAGTATTTT. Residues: CASSQSSGDRPPSTDTQYF.

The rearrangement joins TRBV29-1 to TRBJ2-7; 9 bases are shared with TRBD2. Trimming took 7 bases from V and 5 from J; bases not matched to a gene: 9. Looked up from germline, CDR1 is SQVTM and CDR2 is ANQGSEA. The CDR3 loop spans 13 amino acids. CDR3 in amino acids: CSARPASGNEQYF. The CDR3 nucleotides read TGCAGCGCCCGTCCGGCTAGCGGGAACGAGCAGTACTTC.

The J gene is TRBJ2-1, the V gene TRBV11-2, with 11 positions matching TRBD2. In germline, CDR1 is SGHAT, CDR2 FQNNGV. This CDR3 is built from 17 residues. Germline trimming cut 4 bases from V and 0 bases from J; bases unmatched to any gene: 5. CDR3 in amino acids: CASSSPTSGVSYNEQFF. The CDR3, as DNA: TGTGCCAGCAGCTCCCCGACTAGCGGGGTCTCCTACAATGAGCAGTTCTTC.

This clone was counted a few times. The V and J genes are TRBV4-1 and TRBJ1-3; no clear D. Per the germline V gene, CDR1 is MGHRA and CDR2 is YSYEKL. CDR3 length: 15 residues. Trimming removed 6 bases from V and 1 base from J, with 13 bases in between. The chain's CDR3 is CASSPLQISGNTIYF. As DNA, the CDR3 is TGCGCCAGCAGTCCTTTACAGATTTCTGGAAACACCATATATTTT.

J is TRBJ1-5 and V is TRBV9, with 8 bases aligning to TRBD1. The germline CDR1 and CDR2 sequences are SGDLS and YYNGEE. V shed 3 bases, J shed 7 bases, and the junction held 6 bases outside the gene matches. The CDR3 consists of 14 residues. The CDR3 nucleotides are TGTGCCAGCAGCGGCATCAGGGGGCTGCAGCCCCAGCATTTT. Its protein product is CASSGIRGLQPQHF.

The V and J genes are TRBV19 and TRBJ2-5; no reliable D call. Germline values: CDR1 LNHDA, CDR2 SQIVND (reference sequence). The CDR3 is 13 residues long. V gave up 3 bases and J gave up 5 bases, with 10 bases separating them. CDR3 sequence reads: CASSIQALETQYF. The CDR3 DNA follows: TGTGCCAGTAGTATCCAGGCTCTGGAGACCCAGTACTTC.

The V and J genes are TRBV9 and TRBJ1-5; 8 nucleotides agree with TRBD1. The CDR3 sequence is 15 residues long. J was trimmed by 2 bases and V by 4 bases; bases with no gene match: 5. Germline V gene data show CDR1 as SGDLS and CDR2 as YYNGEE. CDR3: CASSRGQGGNQPQHF. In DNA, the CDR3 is TGTGCCAGCAGCCGCGGACAGGGAGGCAATCAGCCCCAGCATTTT.

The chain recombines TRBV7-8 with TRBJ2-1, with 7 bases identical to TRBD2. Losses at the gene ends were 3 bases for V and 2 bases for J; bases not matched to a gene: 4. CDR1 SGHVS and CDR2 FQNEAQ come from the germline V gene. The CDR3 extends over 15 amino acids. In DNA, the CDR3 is TGTGCCAGCAGCTTGTCAGCGGGAACCTACAATGAGCAGTTCTTC. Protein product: CASSLSAGTYNEQFF.

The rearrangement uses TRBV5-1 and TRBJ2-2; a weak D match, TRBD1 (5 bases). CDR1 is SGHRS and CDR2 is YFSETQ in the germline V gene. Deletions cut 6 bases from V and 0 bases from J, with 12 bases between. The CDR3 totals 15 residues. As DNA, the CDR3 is TGCGCCAGCACCCCGAGGACACCGAACACCGGGGAGCTGTTTTTT. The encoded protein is CASTPRTPNTGELFF.

DNA for the CDR3: TGTGCCAGTAGTATACAGGGGGATCATTCACCCCTCCACTTT. Its translation is CASSIQGDHSPLHF. J is TRBJ1-6 and V is TRBV19; 7 bases are shared with TRBD1. The CDR3 has 14 residues. V shed 2 bases, J shed 8 bases, and the junction held 3 bases outside the gene matches. From germline, CDR1 is LNHDA and CDR2 SQIVND (reference sequence).

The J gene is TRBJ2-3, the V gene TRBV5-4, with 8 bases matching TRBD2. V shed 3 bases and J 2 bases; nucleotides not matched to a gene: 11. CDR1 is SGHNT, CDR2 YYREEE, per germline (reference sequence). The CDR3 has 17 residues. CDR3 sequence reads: CASSWGVTSGLTDTQYF. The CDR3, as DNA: TGTGCCAGCAGCTGGGGGGTAACTAGCGGACTCACAGATACGCAGTATTTT. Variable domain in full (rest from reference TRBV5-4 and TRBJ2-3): ETGVTQSPTHLIKTRGQQVTLRCSSQSGHNTVSWYQQALGQGPQFIFQYYREEENGRGNFPPRFSGLQFPNYSSELNVNALELDDSALYLCASSWGVTSGLTDTQYFGPGTRLTVL.

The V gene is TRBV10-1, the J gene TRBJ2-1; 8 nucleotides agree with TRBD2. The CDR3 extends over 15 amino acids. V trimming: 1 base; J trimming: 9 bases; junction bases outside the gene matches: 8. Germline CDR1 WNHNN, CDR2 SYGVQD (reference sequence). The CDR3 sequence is CASSECRWTSCEQFF. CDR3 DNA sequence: TGCGCCAGCAGTGAGTGTCGATGGACTAGCTGTGAGCAGTTCTTC.

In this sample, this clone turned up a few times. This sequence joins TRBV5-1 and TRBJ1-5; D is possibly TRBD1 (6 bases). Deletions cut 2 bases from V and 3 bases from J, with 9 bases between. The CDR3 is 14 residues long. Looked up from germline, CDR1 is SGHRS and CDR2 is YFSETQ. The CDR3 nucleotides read TGCGCCAGCAGCTTTGGGACACCCAATCAGCCCCAGCATTTT. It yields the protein CASSFGTPNQPQHF.

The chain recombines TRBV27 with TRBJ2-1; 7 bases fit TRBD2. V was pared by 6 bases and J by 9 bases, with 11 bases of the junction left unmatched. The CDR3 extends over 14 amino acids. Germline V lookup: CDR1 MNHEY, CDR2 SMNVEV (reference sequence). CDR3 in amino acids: CASSPEGGRSEQFF. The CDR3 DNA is TGTGCCAGCAGCCCAGAGGGAGGGCGAAGTGAGCAGTTCTTC.

In DNA, the CDR3 is TGTGCCAGCAGCCCCCTAGGTAGCAATCAGCCCCAGCATTTT. This codes for CASSPLGSNQPQHF. This sequence joins TRBV27 and TRBJ1-5, with no clear D. In germline, CDR1 is MNHEY, CDR2 SMNVEV (reference sequence). V lost 6 bases, J lost 0 bases, and 9 bases lay in between. The CDR3 totals 14 residues.

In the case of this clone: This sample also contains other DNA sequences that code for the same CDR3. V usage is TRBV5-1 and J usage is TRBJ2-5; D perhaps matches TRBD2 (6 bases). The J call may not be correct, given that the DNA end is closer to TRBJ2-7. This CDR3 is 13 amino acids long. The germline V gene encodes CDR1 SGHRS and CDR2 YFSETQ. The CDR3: CASSPGESYEQYF. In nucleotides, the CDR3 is TGCGCCAGCAGCCCGGGAGAGTCCTACGAGCAGTACTTC.

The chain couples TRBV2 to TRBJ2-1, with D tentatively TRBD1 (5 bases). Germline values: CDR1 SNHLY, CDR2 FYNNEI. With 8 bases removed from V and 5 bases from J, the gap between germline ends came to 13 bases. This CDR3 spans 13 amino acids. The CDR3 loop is CASPKGRNNEQFF. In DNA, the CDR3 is TGTGCCAGCCCGAAGGGGCGGAACAATGAGCAGTTCTTC.

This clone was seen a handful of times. CDR3 bases: TGCGCCAGCAGCGGGGGCGACTATGGCTACACCTTC. It yields the protein CASSGGDYGYTF. The chain couples TRBV4-1 to TRBJ1-2; tentative D call: TRBD1 (6 bases). V shed 5 bases and J shed 3 bases, with 7 bases lying between them. The CDR3 is 12 amino acids. The germline gives CDR1 MGHRA, CDR2 YSYEKL.